This T cell receptor (beta chain) was identified during a study of shared clonotypes between healthy human individuals. Assay: immunoSEQ multiplex PCR; the TCRdb copy retains only in-frame clones and omits some. Counted here are 2 million to 2.5 million clones, around 95% occurring once; the ten biggest clones make up approximately 0.13%. Study-wide findings and caveats: What limited the represented genetic and exposure-history diversity was the small number of donors.

This CDR3 region has 14 residues. Germline values: CDR1 GTSNPN, CDR2 SVGIG (reference sequence). V dropped 3 bases and J dropped 4 bases, with 13 bases sitting between them. Points on this clone: The antigen remains undetermined.

This chain joins TRBV30 and TRBJ1-5; D might be TRBD1 (6 bases). The sequence derives from a man between 18 and 29 years old in good health. The sample taken for sequencing was naive CD4+ T cells sorted from blood. Sample subset: CD45RA+ positively selected. The CDR3, as DNA: TGTGCCTGGAGCGGGGGACAAAAAAATCAGCCCCAGCATTTT. It specifies CAWSGGQKNQPQHF.